A selection of T cell receptor beta chains follows, all from one sample in a study of vaccination and CD4 T cells after COVID-19. One entry per CDR3 protein results from TCRdb running MiXCR on the PCR reads. The table has some 11,000 distinct CDR3 sequences, approximately 40% seen once. The antigens of these receptors remain unknown. The material sequenced was CD4+ T cells from blood, cultured in vitro. The receptors originated from a human donor who had recovered from COVID-19. Each CDR3 is given with its conserved first and last residue. The D gene is left open where the match is weak. Where a row states a size, it is once, few, many or the class of an expanded clone; other rows omit it.

V,J,size,D,CDR3,DNA
TRBV7-9,TRBJ2-1,.,TRBD1,CASSKGTGMRSEQFF,TGTGCCAGCAGCAAAGGGACAGGGATGAGGAGTGAGCAGTTCTTC
TRBV7-2,TRBJ1-5,few,.,CASSLRGDQPQHF,TGTGCCAGCAGCCTTCGGGGCGATCAGCCCCAGCATTTT
TRBV6-1,TRBJ1-6,.,TRBD1,CASSGDRFTLHF,TGTGCCAGCAGTGGGGACAGGTTCACCCTCCACTTT
TRBV27,TRBJ2-7,few,TRBD2,CASSLLSGSPYEQYF,TGTGCCAGCAGTTTATTGAGCGGGAGTCCCTACGAGCAGTACTTC
TRBV24-1,TRBJ2-3,few,.,CATSDSARAADTQYF,TGTGCCACCAGTGATTCGGCGAGGGCGGCAGATACGCAGTATTTT
TRBV7-6,TRBJ2-1,.,.,CASSKWRGNVNEQFF,TGTGCCAGCTCGAAATGGAGGGGGAACGTAAATGAGCAGTTCTTC
TRBV20-1,TRBJ1-3,few,.,CSAPGLFRNTIYF,TGCAGTGCTCCCGGCTTATTTAGAAACACCATATATTTT
TRBV10-3,TRBJ1-5,.,.,CAISEGGAGQPQHF,TGTGCCATCAGTGAGGGAGGGGCGGGTCAGCCCCAGCATTTT
TRBV5-1,TRBJ1-2,.,.,CASSGGARANYGYTF,TGCGCCAGCAGCGGTGGCGCAAGAGCTAACTATGGCTACACCTTC
TRBV6-1,TRBJ1-4,.,.,CASRISGLANEKLFF,TGTGCCAGCAGGATATCAGGGCTCGCTAATGAAAAACTGTTTTTT
TRBV10-3,TRBJ1-5,.,.,CAISGQHSNQPQHF,TGTGCCATCAGTGGACAGCATAGCAATCAGCCCCAGCATTTT
TRBV20-1,TRBJ1-5,few,TRBD1,CSARDMAGGKGNQPQHF,TGCAGTGCTAGAGATATGGCAGGGGGAAAAGGGAATCAGCCCCAGCATTTT
TRBV27,TRBJ1-4,few,.,CASSLTGEKLFF,TGTGCCAGCAGTTTAACGGGTGAAAAACTGTTTTTT
TRBV27,TRBJ2-7,.,TRBD2,CASGLISGGGATIYEQYF,TGTGCCAGCGGACTTATATCGGGGGGAGGAGCGACTATCTACGAGCAGTACTTC
TRBV6-1,TRBJ1-2,few,TRBD1,CASSLWTGGSLFHGYTF,TGTGCCAGCAGTCTATGGACAGGGGGATCTCTATTTCATGGCTACACCTTC
TRBV6-1,TRBJ2-7,.,.,CASRTPGSYEQYF,TGTGCCAGCAGGACCCCAGGTAGCTACGAGCAGTACTTC
TRBV24-1,TRBJ2-5,few,.,CATSAKGAKIQETQYF,TGTGCCACCAGTGCAAAAGGGGCCAAGATCCAAGAGACCCAGTACTTC
TRBV19,TRBJ2-2,once,.,CASRGRSTGELFF,TGTGCCAGTAGGGGACGCTCCACCGGGGAGCTGTTTTTT
TRBV10-3,TRBJ2-3,.,TRBD1,CAIRKQGARGDTQYF,TGTGCCATCAGAAAACAGGGGGCGCGGGGAGATACGCAGTATTTT
TRBV7-2,TRBJ2-3,.,.,CASSPRKYTQYF,TGTGCCAGCAGCCCCCGGAAGTATACGCAGTATTTT
TRBV5-4,TRBJ2-3,.,TRBD2,CASRLKRESDTQYF,TGTGCCAGCAGATTAAAGCGGGAGTCAGATACGCAGTATTTT
TRBV20-1,TRBJ2-7,few,.,CSARVTEVSYEQYF,TGCAGTGCTAGAGTGACAGAAGTATCCTACGAGCAGTACTTC
TRBV7-9,TRBJ1-3,few,.,CASSTQGGSGNTIYF,TGTGCCAGCAGCACCCAGGGCGGATCTGGAAACACCATATATTTT
TRBV19,TRBJ2-2,.,TRBD2,CASSGTSGGAGELFF,TGTGCCAGTAGCGGGACTAGCGGGGGGGCCGGGGAGCTGTTTTTT
TRBV20-1,TRBJ2-3,few,TRBD2,CSATTSGTDTQYF,TGCAGTGCAACGACTAGCGGCACAGATACGCAGTATTTT
TRBV10-1,TRBJ2-7,.,.,CASSDKGALGYEQYF,TGCGCCAGCAGTGACAAAGGGGCACTGGGCTACGAGCAGTACTTC
TRBV15,TRBJ2-5,.,TRBD1,CATRQGIGETQYF,TGTGCCACCAGACAGGGGATAGGAGAGACCCAGTACTTC
TRBV6-1,TRBJ2-1,.,TRBD2,CASSLAASYNEQFF,TGTGCCAGCAGTCTAGCGGCGTCCTACAATGAGCAGTTCTTC
TRBV11-3,TRBJ2-6,.,.,CASRIGQRSGANVLTF,TGTGCCAGCAGGATAGGACAGCGCTCTGGGGCCAACGTCCTGACTTTC
TRBV20-1,TRBJ2-5,.,.,CSAGGPAGVEETQYF,TGCAGTGCTGGGGGCCCGGCGGGGGTAGAAGAGACCCAGTACTTC
TRBV28,TRBJ2-3,.,.,CASSPIRGSTDTQYF,TGTGCCAGCAGTCCCATACGGGGTTCCACAGATACGCAGTATTTT